This entry is about one T cell receptor beta chain. The antigen remains undetermined. The CDR3 loop spans 14 amino acids. The trim removed 3 bases at V and 4 bases at J, leaving 3 bases unmatched. The germline gives CDR1 SGHTA, CDR2 FQGNSA. The sample comes from a study of cytomegalovirus exposure and HLA in healthy donors. Across the whole study: Genotyping of roughly 400 donors showed that about 84% belonged to the Caucasian-associated ancestry cluster.

Study-wide results and caveats: Reports showed the classifier diagnosing cytomegalovirus status with high specificity and sensitivity. A later analysis linked a missense DCLRE1C variant to TCR beta V- and J-gene trimming.

Although they were nominally healthy when sampled, donors likely had unrecorded immune exposures. Both 60 Vbeta primers and 13 Jbeta primers went into the PCR. Assay used: immunoSEQ multiplex PCR; TCRdb lists only in-frame clones, some missing. The table shows 65,000 or so clones, with about 80% occurring only once. The J gene is TRBJ2-1, the V gene TRBV7-2; 7 nucleotides match TRBD2. The sequenced sample was PBMCs. The source of this sequence is a woman between 35 and 50 years old in good health and CMV-seropositive. The CDR3 reads CASSLGGGYNEQFF. The CDR3 coding sequence is TGTGCCAGCAGCTTGGGCGGGGGTTACAATGAGCAGTTCTTC.